This TCR beta chain is from a study of T cell repertoires and leukemia-associated antigens (dated by TCRdb to about 2019). Describing the broader study: Per sample, about 5.1 to 7 million read pairs and roughly 3 to 5.0 million effective reads were obtained, for 16 million or so effective reads in total. Using in vitro peptide stimulation of healthy T cells, the study sought to determine the antigen recognized by a TCR Vbeta21 clone earlier detected in CML patients.

As a first step, the CD3+ T cells were left to rest overnight in RPMI 1640 lacking fetal bovine serum, at 2 million to 3 million cells/mL. CD3+ T cells were isolated from PBMCs with MACS immunomagnetic beads following the manufacturer's instructions. Turning to this clonotype: Its antigen is not yet known. Base qualities are not at hand, and no much larger clone is one base apart.

CDR1 is given as GTSNPN and CDR2 as SVGIG, both from the germline V gene (reference sequence). The CDR3, from cysteine to phenylalanine, totals 13 residues. The CDR3 DNA has 39 bases and is translated from base 1. The paper as a whole reports these results and caveats: Across the four groups, there were no significant differences in the numbers of Vbeta genes (approximately 60), Jbeta genes (roughly 15), VDJ rearrangements, or unique CDR3s. Antigen specificity and function of the expanded clones were not tested directly and required further investigation.

Total RNA was extracted from the cultured T cells with TRIzol reagent. TCRbeta libraries were amplified from RNA by 5' rapid amplification of cDNA ends (5'RACE). Before sequencing, Qubit, an Agilent instrument, and quantitative PCR were used to check library concentration and integrity. A commercial service provider sequenced the qualified libraries on Illumina HiSeq or MiSeq. Per the original workflow: MiXCR version 1.8.2 was used to identify TCR sequences in each sample. To qualify, a clone needed a CDR3 longer than four amino acids, an in-frame nucleotide length, and no stop codon. A read counted as effective if the read contained the complete CDR3 structure. Expanded clones were validated by RT-PCR with 24 Vbeta primers, GeneScan spectratyping, and Sanger sequencing. The raw public data were reprocessed by TCRdb itself: fastp quality trimming at Q25, MiXCR clonotype calling, in-frame beta chains only. Rows are unified per CDR3 protein, each entry keeping the most common DNA and genes. The V and J calls reflect TCRdb's pipeline rather than the authors' work. For this sample there are around 12,000 distinct CDR3 sequences; under 50% appear just once. In total, the top ten clones hold 25% to 35% of the sample.

The chain couples TRBV30 to TRBJ2-2, with TRBD1 matching 9 junction bases. This TCR derives from a female donor in good health. The sample was CD3+ T cells sorted from blood and cultured. The nucleotide sequence is TGTGCTTGGCACCGGGACAGGGCCGGGGAGCTGTTTTTT. Its translation reads: CAWHRDRAGELFF.